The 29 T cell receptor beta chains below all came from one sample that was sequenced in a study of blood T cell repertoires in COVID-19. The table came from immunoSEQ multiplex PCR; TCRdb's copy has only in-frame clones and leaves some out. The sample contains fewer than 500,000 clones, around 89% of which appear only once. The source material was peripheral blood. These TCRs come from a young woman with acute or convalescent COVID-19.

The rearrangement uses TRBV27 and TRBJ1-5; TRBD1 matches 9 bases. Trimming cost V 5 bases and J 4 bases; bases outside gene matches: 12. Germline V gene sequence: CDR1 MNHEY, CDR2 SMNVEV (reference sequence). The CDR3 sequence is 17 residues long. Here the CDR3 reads CASSPRQGETLNQPQHF. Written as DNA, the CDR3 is TGTGCCAGCAGTCCCAGACAGGGGGAGACCTTAAATCAGCCCCAGCATTTT.

The CDR3 DNA sequence: TGTGCCAGTAGTATGGGGGACAGGGGCCTCTACGAGCAGTACTTC. This sequence encodes CASSMGDRGLYEQYF. V usage is TRBV19 and J usage is TRBJ2-7, with 10 bases lining up with TRBD1. The ends lost 3 bases at V and 3 bases at J; junction bases unmatched: 5. The germline V gene has CDR1 LNHDA and CDR2 SQIVND (reference sequence). The CDR3 runs 15 residues.

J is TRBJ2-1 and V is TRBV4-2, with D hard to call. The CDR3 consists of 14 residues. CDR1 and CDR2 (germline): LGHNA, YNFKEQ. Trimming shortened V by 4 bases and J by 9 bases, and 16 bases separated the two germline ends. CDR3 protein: CASSPERLVGEQFF. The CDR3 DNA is TGTGCCAGCAGCCCCGAGCGTCTAGTGGGTGAGCAGTTCTTC.

The DNA for the CDR3 is TGTGCCAGCTCACCCCAAACAGAGGGATGGAATGGCTACACCTTC. Its protein product is CASSPQTEGWNGYTF. The rearrangement links TRBV18 to TRBJ1-2; no reliable D call. The germline gives CDR1 KGHSH, CDR2 LQKENI. Trimming cost V 3 bases and J 6 bases, with 17 bases left between them. The CDR3 length is 15 residues.

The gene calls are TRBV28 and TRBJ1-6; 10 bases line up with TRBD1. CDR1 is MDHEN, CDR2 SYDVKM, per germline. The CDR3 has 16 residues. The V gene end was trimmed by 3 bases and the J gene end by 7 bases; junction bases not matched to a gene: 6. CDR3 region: CASSFPRQGANSPLHF. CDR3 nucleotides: TGTGCCAGCAGTTTCCCCCGACAGGGGGCAAATTCACCCCTCCACTTT.

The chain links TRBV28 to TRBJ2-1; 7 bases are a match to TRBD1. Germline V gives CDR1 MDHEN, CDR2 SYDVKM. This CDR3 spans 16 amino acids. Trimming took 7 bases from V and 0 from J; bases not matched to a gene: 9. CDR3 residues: CASNLLGGGSYNEQFF. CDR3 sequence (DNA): TGTGCCAGCAACCTCCTAGGGGGCGGCTCCTACAATGAGCAGTTCTTC.

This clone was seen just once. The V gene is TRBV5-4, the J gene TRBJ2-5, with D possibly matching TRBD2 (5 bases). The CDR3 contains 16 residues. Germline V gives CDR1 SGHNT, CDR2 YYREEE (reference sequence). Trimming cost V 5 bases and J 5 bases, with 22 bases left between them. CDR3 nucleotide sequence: TGTGCCAGCAGACCGAACCCCCGGGGAGTGTATGAGACCCAGTACTTC. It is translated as CASRPNPRGVYETQYF.

The CDR3 protein is CASKAGETYEQYF. The CDR3 nucleotides are TGTGCCAGCAAAGCGGGGGAGACCTACGAGCAGTACTTC. This chain connects TRBV6-6 to TRBJ2-7; 8 bases map to TRBD2. V was pared by 7 bases and J by 2 bases, with 4 bases of the junction left unmatched. CDR1 is MNHNY, CDR2 SVGAGI, per germline (reference sequence). The CDR3 sequence is 13 residues long.

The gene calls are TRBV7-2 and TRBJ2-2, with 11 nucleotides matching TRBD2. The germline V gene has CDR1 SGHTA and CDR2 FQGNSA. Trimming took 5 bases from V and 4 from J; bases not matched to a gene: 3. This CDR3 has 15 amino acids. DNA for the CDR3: TGTGCCAGCAGCCCTAGCGGGGGGACCACCGGGGAGCTGTTTTTT. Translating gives CASSPSGGTTGELFF.

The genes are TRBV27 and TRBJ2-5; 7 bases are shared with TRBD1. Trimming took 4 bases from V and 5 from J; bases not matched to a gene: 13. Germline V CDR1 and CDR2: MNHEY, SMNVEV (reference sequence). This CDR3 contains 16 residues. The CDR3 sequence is CASSSRTGTRIETQYF. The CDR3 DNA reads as TGTGCCAGCAGTTCCCGGACAGGAACACGGATTGAGACCCAGTACTTC.

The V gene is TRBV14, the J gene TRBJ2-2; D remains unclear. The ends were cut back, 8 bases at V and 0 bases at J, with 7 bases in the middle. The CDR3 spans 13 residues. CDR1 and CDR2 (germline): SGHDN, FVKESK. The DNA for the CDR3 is TGTGCCAGCCGCCCTCCGAACACCGGGGAGCTGTTTTTT. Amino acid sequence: CASRPPNTGELFF. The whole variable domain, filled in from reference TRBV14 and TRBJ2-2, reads EAGVTQFPSHSVIEKGQTVTLRCDPISGHDNLYWYRRVMGKEIKFLLHFVKESKQDESGMPNNRFLAERTGGTYSTLKVQPAELEDSGVYFCASRPPNTGELFFGEGSRLTVL.

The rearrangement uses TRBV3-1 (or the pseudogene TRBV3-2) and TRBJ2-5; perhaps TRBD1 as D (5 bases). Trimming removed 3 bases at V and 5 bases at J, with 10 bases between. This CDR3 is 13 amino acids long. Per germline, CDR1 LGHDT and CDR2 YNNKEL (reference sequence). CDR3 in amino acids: CASSHSKGETQYF. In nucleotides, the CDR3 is TGTGCCAGCAGCCACTCCAAGGGGGAGACCCAGTACTTC.

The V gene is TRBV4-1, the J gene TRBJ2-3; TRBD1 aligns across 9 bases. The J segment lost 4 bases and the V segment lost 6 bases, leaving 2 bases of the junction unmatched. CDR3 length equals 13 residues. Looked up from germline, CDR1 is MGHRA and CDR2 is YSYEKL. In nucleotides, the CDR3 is TGCGCCAGCAGGGACAGGGGAGCAGATACGCAGTATTTT. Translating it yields CASRDRGADTQYF.

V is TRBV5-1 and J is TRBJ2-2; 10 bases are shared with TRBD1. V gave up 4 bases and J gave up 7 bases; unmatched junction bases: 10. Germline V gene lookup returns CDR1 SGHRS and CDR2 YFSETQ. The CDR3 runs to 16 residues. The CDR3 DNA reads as TGCGCCAGCAGCACGGGGACAGGGGAACATGTCGGGGAGCTGTTTTTT. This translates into CASSTGTGEHVGELFF.

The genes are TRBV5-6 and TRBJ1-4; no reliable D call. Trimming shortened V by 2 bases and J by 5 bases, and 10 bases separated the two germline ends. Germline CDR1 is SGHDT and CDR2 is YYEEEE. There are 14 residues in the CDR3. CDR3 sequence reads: CASSLVSGNEKLFF. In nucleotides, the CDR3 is TGTGCCAGCAGCTTAGTCTCGGGAAATGAAAAACTGTTTTTT.

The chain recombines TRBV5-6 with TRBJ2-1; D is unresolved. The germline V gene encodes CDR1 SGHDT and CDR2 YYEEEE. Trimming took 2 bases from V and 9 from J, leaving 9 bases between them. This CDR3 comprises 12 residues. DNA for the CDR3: TGTGCCAGCAGCTTATTGGTTAGTGAGCAGTTCTTC. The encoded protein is CASSLLVSEQFF.

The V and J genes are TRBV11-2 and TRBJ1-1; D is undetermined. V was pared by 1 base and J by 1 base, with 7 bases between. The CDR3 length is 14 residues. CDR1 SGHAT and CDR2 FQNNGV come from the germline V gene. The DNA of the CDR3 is TGTGCCAGCAGCTTAGCTCAGGCGAACACTGAAGCTTTCTTT. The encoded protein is CASSLAQANTEAFF. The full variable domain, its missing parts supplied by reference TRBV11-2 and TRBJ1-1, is EAGVAQSPRYKIIEKRQSVAFWCNPISGHATLYWYQQILGQGPKLLIQFQNNGVVDDSQLPKDRFSAERLKGVDSTLKIQPAKLEDSAVYLCASSLAQANTEAFFGQGTRLTVV.

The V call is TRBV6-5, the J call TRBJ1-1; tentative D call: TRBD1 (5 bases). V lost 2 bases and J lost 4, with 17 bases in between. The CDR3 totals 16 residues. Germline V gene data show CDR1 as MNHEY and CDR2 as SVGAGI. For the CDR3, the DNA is TGTGCCAGCAGTTACGGCCAGGGAGGTTTGGGCACTGAAGCTTTCTTT. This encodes CASSYGQGGLGTEAFF.

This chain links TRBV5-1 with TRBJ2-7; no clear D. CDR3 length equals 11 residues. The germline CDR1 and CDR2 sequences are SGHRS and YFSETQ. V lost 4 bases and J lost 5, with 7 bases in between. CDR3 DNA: TGCGCCAGCAGCGCGTCCCACGAGCAGTACTTC. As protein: CASSASHEQYF.

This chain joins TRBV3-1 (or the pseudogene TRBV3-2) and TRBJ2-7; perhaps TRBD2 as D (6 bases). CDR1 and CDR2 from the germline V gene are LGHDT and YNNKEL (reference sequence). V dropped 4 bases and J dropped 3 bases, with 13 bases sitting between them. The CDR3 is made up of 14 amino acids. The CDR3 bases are TGTGCCAGCAGCCGGGCCTTGGGACTCTACGAGCAGTACTTC. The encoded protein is CASSRALGLYEQYF.

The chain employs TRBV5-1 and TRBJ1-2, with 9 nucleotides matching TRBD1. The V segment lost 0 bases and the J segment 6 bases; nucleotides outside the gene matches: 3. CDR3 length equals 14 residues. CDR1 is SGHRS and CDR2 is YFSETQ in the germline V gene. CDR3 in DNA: TGCGCCAGCAGCTTGGAAGGGACAGGGAATGGCTACACCTTC. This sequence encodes CASSLEGTGNGYTF.

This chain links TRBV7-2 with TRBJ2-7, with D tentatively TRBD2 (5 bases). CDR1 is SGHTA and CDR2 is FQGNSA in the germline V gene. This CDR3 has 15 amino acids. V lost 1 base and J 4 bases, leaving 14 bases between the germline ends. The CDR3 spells CASSLEGSRTYEQYF. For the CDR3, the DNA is TGTGCCAGCAGCTTAGAAGGGTCGAGGACTTACGAGCAGTACTTC.

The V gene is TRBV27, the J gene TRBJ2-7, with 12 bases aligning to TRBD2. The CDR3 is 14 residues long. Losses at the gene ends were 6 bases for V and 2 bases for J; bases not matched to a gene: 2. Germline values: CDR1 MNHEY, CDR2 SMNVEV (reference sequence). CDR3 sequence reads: CASSRLAGAYEQYF. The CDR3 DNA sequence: TGTGCCAGCAGCCGACTAGCGGGGGCCTACGAGCAGTACTTC.

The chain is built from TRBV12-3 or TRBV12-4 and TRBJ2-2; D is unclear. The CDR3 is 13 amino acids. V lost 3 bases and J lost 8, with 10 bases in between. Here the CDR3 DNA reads TGTGCCAGCAGTTTTCTCCGGTCTGGGGAGCTGTTTTTT. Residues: CASSFLRSGELFF.

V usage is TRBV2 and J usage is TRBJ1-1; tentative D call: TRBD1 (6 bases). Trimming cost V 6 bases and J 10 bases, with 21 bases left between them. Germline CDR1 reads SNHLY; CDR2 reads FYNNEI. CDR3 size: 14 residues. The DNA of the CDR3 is TGTGCCAGCAGGCGGACAGAAGGAGAGGGGAGAGCTTTCTTT. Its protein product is CASRRTEGEGRAFF.

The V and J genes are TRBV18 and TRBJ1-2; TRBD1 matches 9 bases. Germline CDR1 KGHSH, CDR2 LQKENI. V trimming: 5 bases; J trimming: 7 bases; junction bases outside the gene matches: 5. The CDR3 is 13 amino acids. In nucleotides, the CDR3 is TGTGCCAGCTCAACAACAGGGGGCTCTGGCTACACCTTC. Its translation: CASSTTGGSGYTF.

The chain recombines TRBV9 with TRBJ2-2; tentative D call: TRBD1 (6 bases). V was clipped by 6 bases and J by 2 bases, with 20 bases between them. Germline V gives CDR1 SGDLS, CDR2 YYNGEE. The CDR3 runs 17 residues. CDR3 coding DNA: TGTGCCAGCACCAACCCAACCACAGGGACCAACACCGGGGAGCTGTTTTTT. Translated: CASTNPTTGTNTGELFF.

The CDR3 sequence: CASRRRGGRNEQYF. The CDR3 coding sequence is TGTGCCAGCAGGCGTCGTGGAGGTCGGAACGAGCAGTACTTC. The J gene is TRBJ2-7, the V gene TRBV28; D perhaps matches TRBD2 (5 bases). The CDR3 has 14 residues. CDR1 and CDR2 (germline): MDHEN, SYDVKM. V lost 6 bases, J lost 5 bases, and 17 bases lay in between.

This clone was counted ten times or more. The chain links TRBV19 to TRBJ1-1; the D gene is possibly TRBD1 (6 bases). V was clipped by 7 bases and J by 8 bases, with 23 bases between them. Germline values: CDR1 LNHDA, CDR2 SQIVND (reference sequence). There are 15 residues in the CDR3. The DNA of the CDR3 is TGTGCCAGTAAGAGTAAGGACAGCTTCGGGTTAGAAGCTTTCTTT. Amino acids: CASKSKDSFGLEAFF.